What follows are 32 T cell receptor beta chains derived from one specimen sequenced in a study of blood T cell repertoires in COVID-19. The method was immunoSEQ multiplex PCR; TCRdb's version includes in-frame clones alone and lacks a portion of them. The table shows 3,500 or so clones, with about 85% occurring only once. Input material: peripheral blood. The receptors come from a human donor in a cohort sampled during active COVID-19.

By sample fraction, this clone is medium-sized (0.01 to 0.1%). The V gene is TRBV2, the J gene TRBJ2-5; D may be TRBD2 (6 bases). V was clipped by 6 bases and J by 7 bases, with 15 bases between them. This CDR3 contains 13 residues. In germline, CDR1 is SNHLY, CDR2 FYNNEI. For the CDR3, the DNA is TGTGCCAGCAGGGAGGGGTCCGGAGGGACCCAGTACTTC. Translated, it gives CASREGSGGTQYF. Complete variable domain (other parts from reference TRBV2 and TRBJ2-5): EPEVTQTPSHQVTQMGQEVILRCVPISNHLYFYWYRQILGQKVEFLVSFYNNEISEKSEIFDDQFSVERPDGSNFTLKIRSTKLEDSAMYFCASREGSGGTQYFGPGTRLLVL.

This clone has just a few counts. CDR3 nucleotide sequence: TGTGCCAGCAGTCCGGACAGGCTGAATAACTATGGCTACACCTTC. Protein: CASSPDRLNNYGYTF. The chain uses TRBV14 and TRBJ1-2; 7 bases align to TRBD1. The V segment lost 6 bases and the J segment 1 base; nucleotides outside the gene matches: 8. CDR3 length: 15 amino acids. Germline V lookup: CDR1 SGHDN, CDR2 FVKESK.

The CDR3 bases are TGTGCCAGTACTCATCCCCCGACAGGGCAAACTGAAGCTTTCTTT. Translation gives CASTHPPTGQTEAFF. The chain uses TRBV19 and TRBJ1-1, with TRBD1 matching over 7 bases. J gave up 5 bases and V 7 bases, and 13 bases lay outside the gene matches. There are 15 residues in the CDR3. CDR1 LNHDA and CDR2 SQIVND come from the germline V gene (reference sequence).

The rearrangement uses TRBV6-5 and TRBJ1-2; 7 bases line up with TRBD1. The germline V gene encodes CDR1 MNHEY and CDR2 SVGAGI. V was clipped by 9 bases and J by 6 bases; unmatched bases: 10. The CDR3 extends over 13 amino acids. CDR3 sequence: CASTTGLVNGYTF. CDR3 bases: TGTGCCAGTACGACAGGGCTAGTTAATGGCTACACCTTC.

The CDR3 loop reads CSVVGGNIQYF. CDR3 sequence (DNA): TGCAGCGTTGTGGGGGGAAACATTCAGTACTTC. The chain employs TRBV29-1 and TRBJ2-4; possibly TRBD2 for D (6 bases). Germline V CDR1 and CDR2: SQVTM, ANQGSEA. This CDR3 is built from 11 residues. The V end was cut by 4 bases, the J end by 6 bases, with 7 bases between.

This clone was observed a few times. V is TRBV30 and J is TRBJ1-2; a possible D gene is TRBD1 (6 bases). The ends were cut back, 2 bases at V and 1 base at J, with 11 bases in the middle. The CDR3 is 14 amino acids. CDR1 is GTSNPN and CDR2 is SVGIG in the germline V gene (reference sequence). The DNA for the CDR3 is TGTGCCTGGAGTCCCGACAGGAATAACTATGGCTACACCTTC. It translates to CAWSPDRNNYGYTF.

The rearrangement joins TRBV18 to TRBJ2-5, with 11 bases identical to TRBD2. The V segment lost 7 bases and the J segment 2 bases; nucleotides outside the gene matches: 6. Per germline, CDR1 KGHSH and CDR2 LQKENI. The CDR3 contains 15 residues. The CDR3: CASLRLAGNQETQYF. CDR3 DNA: TGTGCCAGCTTGAGACTAGCGGGGAATCAAGAGACCCAGTACTTC.

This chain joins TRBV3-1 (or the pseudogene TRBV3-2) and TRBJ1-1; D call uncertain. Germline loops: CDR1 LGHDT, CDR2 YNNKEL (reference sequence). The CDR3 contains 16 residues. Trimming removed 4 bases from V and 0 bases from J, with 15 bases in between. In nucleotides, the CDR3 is TGTGCCAGCAGCCCTCAGGCCTGGCCCGTGAACACTGAAGCTTTCTTT. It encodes CASSPQAWPVNTEAFF.

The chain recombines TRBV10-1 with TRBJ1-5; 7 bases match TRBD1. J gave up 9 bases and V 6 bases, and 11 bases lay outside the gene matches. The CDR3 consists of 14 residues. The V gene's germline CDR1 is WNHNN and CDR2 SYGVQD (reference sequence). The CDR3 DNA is TGCGCCAGCAGCGCGGACAGGCTATGGCTGCCCCAGCATTTT. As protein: CASSADRLWLPQHF.

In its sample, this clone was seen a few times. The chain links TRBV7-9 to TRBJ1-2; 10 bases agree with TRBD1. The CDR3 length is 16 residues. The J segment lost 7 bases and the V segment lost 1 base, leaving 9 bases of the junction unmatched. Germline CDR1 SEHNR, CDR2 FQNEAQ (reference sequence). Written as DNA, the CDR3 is TGTGCCAGCAGCTTAGGTGGCGGGACAGGGGCAGGTGGCTACACCTTC. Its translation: CASSLGGGTGAGGYTF.

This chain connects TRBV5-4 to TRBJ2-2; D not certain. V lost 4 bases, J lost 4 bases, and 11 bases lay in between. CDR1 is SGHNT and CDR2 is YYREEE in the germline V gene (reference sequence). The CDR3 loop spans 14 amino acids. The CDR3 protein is CASSPSPITGELFF. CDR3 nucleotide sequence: TGTGCCAGCAGCCCGAGCCCTATCACCGGGGAGCTGTTTTTT.

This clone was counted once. The CDR3 bases are TGTGCCAGCAGCTTTTACGGCGGGGAGCTGTTTTTT. It is translated as CASSFYGGELFF. The rearrangement joins TRBV7-2 to TRBJ2-2; no firm D call. Germline V gives CDR1 SGHTA, CDR2 FQGNSA. Trimming pared 3 bases from V and 7 bases from J, leaving 6 bases between. This CDR3 has 12 residues.

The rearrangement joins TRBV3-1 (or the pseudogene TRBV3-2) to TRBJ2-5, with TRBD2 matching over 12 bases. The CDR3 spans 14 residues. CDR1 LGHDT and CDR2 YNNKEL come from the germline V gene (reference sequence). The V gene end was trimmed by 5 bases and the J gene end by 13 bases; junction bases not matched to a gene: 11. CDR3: CASSSTSGGPAWYF. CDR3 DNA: TGTGCCAGCAGCTCGACTAGCGGGGGCCCGGCGTGGTACTTC.

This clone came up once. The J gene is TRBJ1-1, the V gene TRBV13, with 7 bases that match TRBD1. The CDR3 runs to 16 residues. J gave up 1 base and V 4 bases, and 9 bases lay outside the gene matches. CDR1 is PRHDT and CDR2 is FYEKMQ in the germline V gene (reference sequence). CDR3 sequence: CASSYSGTASNTEAFF. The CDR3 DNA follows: TGTGCCAGCAGCTATTCCGGGACAGCCTCGAACACTGAAGCTTTCTTT.

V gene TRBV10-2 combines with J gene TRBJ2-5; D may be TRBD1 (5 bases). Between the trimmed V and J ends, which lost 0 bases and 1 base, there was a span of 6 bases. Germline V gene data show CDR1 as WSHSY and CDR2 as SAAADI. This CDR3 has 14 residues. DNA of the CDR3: TGCGCCAGCAGTGAGTCGGGGCCCCAAGAGACCCAGTACTTC. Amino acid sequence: CASSESGPQETQYF.

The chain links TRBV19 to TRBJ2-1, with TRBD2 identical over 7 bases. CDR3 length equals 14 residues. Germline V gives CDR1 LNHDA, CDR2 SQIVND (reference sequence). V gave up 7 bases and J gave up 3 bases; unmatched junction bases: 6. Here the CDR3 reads CASKASGLYNEQFF. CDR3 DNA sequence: TGTGCCAGTAAGGCTAGCGGCCTCTACAATGAGCAGTTCTTC.

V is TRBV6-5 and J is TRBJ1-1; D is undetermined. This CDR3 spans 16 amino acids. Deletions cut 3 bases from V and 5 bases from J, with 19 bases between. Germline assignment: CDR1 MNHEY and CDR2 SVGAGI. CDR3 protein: CASSYGRRPGITEAFF. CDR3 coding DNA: TGTGCCAGCAGTTATGGGAGGCGGCCTGGAATTACTGAAGCTTTCTTT.

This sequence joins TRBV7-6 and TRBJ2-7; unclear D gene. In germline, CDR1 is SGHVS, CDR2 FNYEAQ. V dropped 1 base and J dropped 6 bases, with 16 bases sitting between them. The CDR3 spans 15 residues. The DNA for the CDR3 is TGTGCCAGCAGCTTAGAGTTCATTCACGGCGGCGAGCAGTACTTC. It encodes CASSLEFIHGGEQYF.

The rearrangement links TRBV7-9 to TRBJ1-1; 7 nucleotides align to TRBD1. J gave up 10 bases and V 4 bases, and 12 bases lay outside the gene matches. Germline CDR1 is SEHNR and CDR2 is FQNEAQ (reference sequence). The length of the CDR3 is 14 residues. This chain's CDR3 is CASSSQDRVSGAFF. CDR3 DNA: TGTGCCAGCAGCTCTCAAGACAGGGTATCTGGAGCTTTCTTT. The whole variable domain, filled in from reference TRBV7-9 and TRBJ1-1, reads DTGVSQNPRHKITKRGQNVTFRCDPISEHNRLYWYRQTLGQGPEFLTYFQNEAQLEKSRLLSDRFSAERPKGSFSTLEIQRTEQGDSAMYLCASSSQDRVSGAFFGQGTRLTVV.

DNA for the CDR3: TGTGCTAGTGGTTTAGGGACAGGTCCAATGGGCACAGATACGCAGTATTTT. Translation: CASGLGTGPMGTDTQYF. This chain links TRBV12-5 with TRBJ2-3; 8 nucleotides align to TRBD1. J gave up 1 base and V 3 bases, and 9 bases lay outside the gene matches. This CDR3 is 17 amino acids long. Looked up from germline, CDR1 is LGHNT and CDR2 is FRNRAP.

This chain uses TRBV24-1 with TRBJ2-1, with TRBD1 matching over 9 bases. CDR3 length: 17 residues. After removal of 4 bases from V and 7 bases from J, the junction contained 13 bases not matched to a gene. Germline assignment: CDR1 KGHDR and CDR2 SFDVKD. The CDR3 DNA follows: TGTGCCACCAGTGACCGCAATACAGGGGGCGCTGGGAATGAGCAGTTCTTC. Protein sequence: CATSDRNTGGAGNEQFF.

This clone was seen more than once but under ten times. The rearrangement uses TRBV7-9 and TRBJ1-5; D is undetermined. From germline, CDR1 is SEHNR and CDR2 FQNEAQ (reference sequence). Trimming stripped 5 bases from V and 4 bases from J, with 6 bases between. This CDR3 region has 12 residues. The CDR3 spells CASSPLNQPQHF. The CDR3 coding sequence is TGTGCCAGCAGCCCCCTTAATCAGCCCCAGCATTTT. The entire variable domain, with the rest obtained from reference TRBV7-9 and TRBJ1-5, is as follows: DTGVSQNPRHKITKRGQNVTFRCDPISEHNRLYWYRQTLGQGPEFLTYFQNEAQLEKSRLLSDRFSAERPKGSFSTLEIQRTEQGDSAMYLCASSPLNQPQHFGDGTRLSIL.

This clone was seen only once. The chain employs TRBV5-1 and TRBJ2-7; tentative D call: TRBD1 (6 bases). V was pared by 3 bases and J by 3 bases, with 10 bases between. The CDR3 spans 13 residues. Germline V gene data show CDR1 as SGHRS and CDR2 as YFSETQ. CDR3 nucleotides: TGCGCCAGCAGCTCGGGGACATTCTACGAGCAGTACTTC. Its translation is CASSSGTFYEQYF.

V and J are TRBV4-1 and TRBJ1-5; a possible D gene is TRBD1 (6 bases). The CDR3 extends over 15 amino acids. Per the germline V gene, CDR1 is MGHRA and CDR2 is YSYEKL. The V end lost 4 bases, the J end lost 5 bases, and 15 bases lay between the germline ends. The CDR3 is CASSLEGGLDQPQHF. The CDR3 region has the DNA TGCGCCAGCAGCCTAGAGGGGGGTTTGGATCAGCCCCAGCATTTT.

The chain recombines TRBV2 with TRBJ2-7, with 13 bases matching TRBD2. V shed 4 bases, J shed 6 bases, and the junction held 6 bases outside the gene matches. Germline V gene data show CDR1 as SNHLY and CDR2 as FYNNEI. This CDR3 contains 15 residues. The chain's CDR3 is CASSGQTSGGIEQYF. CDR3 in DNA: TGTGCCAGCAGTGGGCAGACTAGCGGGGGGATCGAGCAGTACTTC.

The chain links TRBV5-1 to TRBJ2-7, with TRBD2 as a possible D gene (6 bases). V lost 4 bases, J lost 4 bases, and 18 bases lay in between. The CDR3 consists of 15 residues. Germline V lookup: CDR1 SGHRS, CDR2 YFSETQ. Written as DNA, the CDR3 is TGCGCCAGCAGCCCGGAGGGCAGGTCCTTGTACGAGCAGTACTTC. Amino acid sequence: CASSPEGRSLYEQYF. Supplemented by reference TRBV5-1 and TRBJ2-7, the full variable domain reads KAGVTQTPRYLIKTRGQQVTLSCSPISGHRSVSWYQQTPGQGLQFLFEYFSETQRNKGNFPGRFSGRQFSNSRSEMNVSTLELGDSALYLCASSPEGRSLYEQYFGPGTRLTVT.

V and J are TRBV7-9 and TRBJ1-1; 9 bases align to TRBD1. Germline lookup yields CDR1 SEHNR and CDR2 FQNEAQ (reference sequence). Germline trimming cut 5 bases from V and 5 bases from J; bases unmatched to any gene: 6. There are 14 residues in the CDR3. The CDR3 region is CASSTRDRATEAFF. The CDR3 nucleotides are TGTGCCAGCAGCACCCGGGACAGGGCTACTGAAGCTTTCTTT. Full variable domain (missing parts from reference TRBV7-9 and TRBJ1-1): DTGVSQNPRHKITKRGQNVTFRCDPISEHNRLYWYRQTLGQGPEFLTYFQNEAQLEKSRLLSDRFSAERPKGSFSTLEIQRTEQGDSAMYLCASSTRDRATEAFFGQGTRLTVV.

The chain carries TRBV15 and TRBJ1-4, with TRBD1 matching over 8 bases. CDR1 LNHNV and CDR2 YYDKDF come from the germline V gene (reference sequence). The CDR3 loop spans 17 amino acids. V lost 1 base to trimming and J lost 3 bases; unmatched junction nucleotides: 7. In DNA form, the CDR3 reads TGTGCCACCAGCAGAGGGCAGACAGGGGCACCTAATGAAAAACTGTTTTTT. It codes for CATSRGQTGAPNEKLFF.

Here the CDR3 reads CASSPTSGGYEQYF. CDR3 sequence (DNA): TGTGCCAGCTCACCGACTAGCGGGGGTTACGAGCAGTACTTC. This rearrangement joins TRBV18 to TRBJ2-7, with 12 bases identical to TRBD2. With V trimmed by 3 bases and J by 4 bases, 1 base remained unmatched. This CDR3 is 14 amino acids long. Germline V gene sequence: CDR1 KGHSH, CDR2 LQKENI.

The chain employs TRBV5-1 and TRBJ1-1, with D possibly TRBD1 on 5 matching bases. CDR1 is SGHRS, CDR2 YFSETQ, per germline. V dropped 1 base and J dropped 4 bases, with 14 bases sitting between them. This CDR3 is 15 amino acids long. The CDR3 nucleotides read TGCGCCAGCAGCTTGAGTGGGGGAGGAGGCACTGAAGCTTTCTTT. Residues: CASSLSGGGGTEAFF.

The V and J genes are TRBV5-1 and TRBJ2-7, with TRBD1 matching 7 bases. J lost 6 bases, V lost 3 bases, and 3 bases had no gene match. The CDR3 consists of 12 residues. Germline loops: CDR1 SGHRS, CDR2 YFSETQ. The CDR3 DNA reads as TGCGCCAGCAGCTGGGCAGGGGGCGAGCAGTACTTC. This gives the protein CASSWAGGEQYF.

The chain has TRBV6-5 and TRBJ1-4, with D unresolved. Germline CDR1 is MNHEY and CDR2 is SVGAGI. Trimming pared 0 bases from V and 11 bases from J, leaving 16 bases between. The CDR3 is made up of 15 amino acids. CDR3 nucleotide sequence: TGTGCCAGCAGTTACTCGCGGGCTATAACCTGGAAACTGTTTTTT. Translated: CASSYSRAITWKLFF.